The 4 T cell receptor beta chains below were found in one sample sequenced in a study of CD8 T cells in ankylosing spondylitis. One entry per CDR3 protein, called by TCRdb with MiXCR from the 5' RACE reads. The sample has about 250,000 distinct CDR3 sequences; approximately 30% are singletons. Sample: blood, either unsorted or a sorted T cell fraction (not recorded which). These receptors came from a male donor with ankylosing spondylitis or in good health (not recorded which).

V is TRBV6-1 and J is TRBJ1-1; D not certain. Germline assignment: CDR1 MNHNS and CDR2 SASEGT. The V end was cut by 5 bases, the J end by 1 base, with 8 bases between. The CDR3 runs 13 residues. The CDR3 DNA reads TGTGCCAGCAGTATAACAGCGAACACTGAAGCTTTCTTT. Translation gives CASSITANTEAFF.

This clonotype was picked up a small number of times. The rearrangement uses TRBV20-1 and TRBJ2-1, with D possibly matching TRBD1 (5 bases). The CDR3 contains 13 residues. V was shortened by 5 bases and J by 3 bases, with 11 bases between the two germline ends. Germline V gene sequence: CDR1 DFQATT, CDR2 SNEGSKA (reference sequence). CDR3 nucleotide sequence: TGCAGTGCTCACTCAGGGAACTACAATGAGCAGTTCTTC. Translating gives CSAHSGNYNEQFF.

The V and J genes are TRBV20-1 and TRBJ2-3; D remains ambiguous. The CDR3 has 12 residues. The V and J ends lost 7 bases and 0 bases respectively, with 8 bases between them. Per germline, CDR1 DFQATT and CDR2 SNEGSKA (reference sequence). CDR3 protein: CSGDVSTDTQYF. The DNA for the CDR3 is TGCAGTGGTGACGTTAGCACAGATACGCAGTATTTT.

This clonotype was seen only a few times. The CDR3 is CASSLVGGREQYF. The CDR3, as DNA: TGTGCCAGCAGTTTAGTCGGGGGGCGCGAGCAGTACTTC. The chain uses TRBV12-3 or TRBV12-4 and TRBJ2-7; D possibly corresponds to TRBD2 (7 bases). The CDR3 loop spans 13 amino acids. Trimming cost V 1 base and J 6 bases, with 10 bases left between them.